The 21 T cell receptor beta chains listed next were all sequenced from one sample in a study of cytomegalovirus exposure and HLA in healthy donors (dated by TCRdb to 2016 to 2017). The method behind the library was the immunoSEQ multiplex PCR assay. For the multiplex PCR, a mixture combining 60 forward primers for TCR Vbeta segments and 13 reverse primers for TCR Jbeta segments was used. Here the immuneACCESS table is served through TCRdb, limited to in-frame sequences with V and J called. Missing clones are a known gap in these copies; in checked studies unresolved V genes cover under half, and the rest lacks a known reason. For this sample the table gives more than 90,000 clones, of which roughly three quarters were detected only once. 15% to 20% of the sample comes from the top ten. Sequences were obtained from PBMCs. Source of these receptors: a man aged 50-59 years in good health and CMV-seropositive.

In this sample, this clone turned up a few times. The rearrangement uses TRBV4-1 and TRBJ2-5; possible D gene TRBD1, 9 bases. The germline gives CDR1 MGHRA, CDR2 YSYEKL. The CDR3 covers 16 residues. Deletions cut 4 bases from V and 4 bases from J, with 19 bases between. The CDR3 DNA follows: TGCGCCAGCAGCCCGAAACAGGGGGCGGGGGGAGAGACCCAGTACTTC. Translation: CASSPKQGAGGETQYF.

CDR3 nucleotide sequence: TGTGCCAGCAACCGATGGAGGAGCACAGATACGCAGTATTTT. Its translation: CASNRWRSTDTQYF. The rearrangement links TRBV9 to TRBJ2-3, with D perhaps TRBD2 (5 bases). Trimming shortened V by 6 bases and J by 0 bases, and 11 bases separated the two germline ends. The CDR3 is 14 residues long. From germline, CDR1 is SGDLS and CDR2 YYNGEE.

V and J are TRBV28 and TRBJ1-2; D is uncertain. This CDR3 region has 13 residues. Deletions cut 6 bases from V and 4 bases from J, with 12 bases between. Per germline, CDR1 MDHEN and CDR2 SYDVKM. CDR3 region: CASSPFPSYGYTF. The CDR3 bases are TGTGCCAGCAGCCCTTTTCCCAGCTATGGCTACACCTTC.

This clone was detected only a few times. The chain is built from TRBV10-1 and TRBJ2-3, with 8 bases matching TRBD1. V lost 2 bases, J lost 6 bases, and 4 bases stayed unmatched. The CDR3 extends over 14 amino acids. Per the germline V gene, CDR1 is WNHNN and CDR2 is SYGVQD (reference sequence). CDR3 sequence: CASSEVPGGDTQYF. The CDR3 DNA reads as TGCGCCAGCAGTGAGGTGCCAGGGGGCGATACGCAGTATTTT.

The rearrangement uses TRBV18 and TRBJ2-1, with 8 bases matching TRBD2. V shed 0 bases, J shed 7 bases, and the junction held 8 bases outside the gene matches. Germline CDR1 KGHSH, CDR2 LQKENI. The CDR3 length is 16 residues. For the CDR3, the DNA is TGTGCCAGCTCACCACCGAGCGGGGGCATAGGGAATGAGCAGTTCTTC. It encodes CASSPPSGGIGNEQFF. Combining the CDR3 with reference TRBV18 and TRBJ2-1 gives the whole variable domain NAGVMQNPRHLVRRRGQEARLRCSPMKGHSHVYWYRQLPEEGLKFMVYLQKENIIDESGMPKERFSAEFPKEGPSILRIQQVVRGDSAAYFCASSPPSGGIGNEQFFGPGTRLTVL.

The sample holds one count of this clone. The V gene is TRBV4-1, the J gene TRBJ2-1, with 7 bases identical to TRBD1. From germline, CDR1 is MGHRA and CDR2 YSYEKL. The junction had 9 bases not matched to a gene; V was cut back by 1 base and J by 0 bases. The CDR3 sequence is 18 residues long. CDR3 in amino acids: CASSQALAYRGSYNEQFF. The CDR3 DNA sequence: TGCGCCAGCAGCCAAGCGCTAGCTTACAGGGGCTCCTACAATGAGCAGTTCTTC.

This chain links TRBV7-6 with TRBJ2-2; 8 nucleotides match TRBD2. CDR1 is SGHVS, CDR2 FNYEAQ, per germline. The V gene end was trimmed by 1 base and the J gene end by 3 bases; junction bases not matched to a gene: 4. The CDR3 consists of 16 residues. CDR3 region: CASSLVGGDYTGELFF. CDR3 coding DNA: TGTGCCAGCAGCTTAGTCGGGGGGGACTACACCGGGGAGCTGTTTTTT.

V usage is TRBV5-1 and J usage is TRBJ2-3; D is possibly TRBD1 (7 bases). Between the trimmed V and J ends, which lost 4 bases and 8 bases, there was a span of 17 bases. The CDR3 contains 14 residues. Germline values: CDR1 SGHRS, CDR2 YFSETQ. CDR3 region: CASSHNNRGGTQYF. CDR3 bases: TGCGCCAGCAGCCACAATAACAGGGGAGGTACGCAGTATTTT.

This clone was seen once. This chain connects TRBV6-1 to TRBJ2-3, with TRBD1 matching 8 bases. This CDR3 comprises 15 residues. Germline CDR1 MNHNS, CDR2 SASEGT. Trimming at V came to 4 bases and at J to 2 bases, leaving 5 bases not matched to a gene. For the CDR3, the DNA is TGTGCCAGCAGTGCTCGGACAGGGTCCACAGATACGCAGTATTTT. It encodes CASSARTGSTDTQYF.

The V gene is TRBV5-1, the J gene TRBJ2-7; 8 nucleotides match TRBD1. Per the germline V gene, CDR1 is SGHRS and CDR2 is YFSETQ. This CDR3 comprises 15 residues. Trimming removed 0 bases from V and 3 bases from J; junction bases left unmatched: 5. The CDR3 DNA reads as TGCGCCAGCAGCTTGGCCGGGGACAGGTACTACGAGCAGTACTTC. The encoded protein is CASSLAGDRYYEQYF.

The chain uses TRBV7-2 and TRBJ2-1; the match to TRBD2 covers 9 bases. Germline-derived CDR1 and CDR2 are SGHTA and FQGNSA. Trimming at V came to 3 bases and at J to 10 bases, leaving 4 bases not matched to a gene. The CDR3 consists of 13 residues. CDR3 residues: CASSLGGGAEQFF. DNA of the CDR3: TGTGCCAGCAGCTTGGGCGGGGGGGCAGAGCAGTTCTTC.

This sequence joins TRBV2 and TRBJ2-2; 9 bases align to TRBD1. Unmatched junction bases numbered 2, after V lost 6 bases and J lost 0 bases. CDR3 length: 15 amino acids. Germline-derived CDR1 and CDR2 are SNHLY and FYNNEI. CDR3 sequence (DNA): TGTGCCAGCAGGCGACAGGGGGCGAACACCGGGGAGCTGTTTTTT. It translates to CASRRQGANTGELFF.

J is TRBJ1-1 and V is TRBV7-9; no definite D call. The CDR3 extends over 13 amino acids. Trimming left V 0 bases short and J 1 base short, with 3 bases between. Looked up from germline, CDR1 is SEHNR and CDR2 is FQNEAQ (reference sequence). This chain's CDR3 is CASSLAANTEAFF. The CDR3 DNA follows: TGTGCCAGCAGCTTAGCGGCGAACACTGAAGCTTTCTTT. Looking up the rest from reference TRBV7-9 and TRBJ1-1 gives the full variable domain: DTGVSQNPRHKITKRGQNVTFRCDPISEHNRLYWYRQTLGQGPEFLTYFQNEAQLEKSRLLSDRFSAERPKGSFSTLEIQRTEQGDSAMYLCASSLAANTEAFFGQGTRLTVV.

The CDR3 is CASSSGSDYEQYF. For the CDR3, the DNA is TGTGCCAGCAGTTCGGGGTCCGACTACGAGCAGTACTTC. The chain joins TRBV6-5 to TRBJ2-7, with D perhaps matching TRBD2 (5 bases). The CDR3 consists of 13 residues. V was cut by 4 bases and J by 3 bases, with 10 bases left in between. Germline CDR1 reads MNHEY; CDR2 reads SVGAGI.

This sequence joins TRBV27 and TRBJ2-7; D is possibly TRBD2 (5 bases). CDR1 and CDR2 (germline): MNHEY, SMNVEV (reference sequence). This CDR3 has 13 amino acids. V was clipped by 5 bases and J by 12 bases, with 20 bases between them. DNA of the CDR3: TGTGCCAGCAGTCCCACGGGATTGGTGGTGGGGTACTTC. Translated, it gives CASSPTGLVVGYF.

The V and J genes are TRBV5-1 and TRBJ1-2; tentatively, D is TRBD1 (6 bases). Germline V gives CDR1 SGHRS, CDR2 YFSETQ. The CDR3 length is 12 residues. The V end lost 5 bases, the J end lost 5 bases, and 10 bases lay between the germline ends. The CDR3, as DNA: TGCGCCAGCAGACTACAGGGATATGGCTACACCTTC. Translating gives CASRLQGYGYTF.

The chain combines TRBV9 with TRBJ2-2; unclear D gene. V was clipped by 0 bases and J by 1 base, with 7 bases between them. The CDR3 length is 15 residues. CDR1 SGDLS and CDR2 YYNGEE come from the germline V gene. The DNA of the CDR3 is TGTGCCAGCAGCGTAGGTCAGATGAACACCGGGGAGCTGTTTTTT. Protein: CASSVGQMNTGELFF.

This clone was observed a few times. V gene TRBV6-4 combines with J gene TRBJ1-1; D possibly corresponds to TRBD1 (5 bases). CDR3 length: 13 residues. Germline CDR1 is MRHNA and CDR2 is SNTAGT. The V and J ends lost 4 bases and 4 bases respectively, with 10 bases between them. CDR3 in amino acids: CASSVRVGTEAFF. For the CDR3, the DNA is TGTGCCAGCAGTGTCAGGGTGGGCACTGAAGCTTTCTTT.

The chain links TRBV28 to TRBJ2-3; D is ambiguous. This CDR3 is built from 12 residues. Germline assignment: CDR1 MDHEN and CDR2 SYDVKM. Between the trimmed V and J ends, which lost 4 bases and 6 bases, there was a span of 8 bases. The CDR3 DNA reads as TGTGCCAGCAGTTCTAGAAAGGATACGCAGTATTTT. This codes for CASSSRKDTQYF.

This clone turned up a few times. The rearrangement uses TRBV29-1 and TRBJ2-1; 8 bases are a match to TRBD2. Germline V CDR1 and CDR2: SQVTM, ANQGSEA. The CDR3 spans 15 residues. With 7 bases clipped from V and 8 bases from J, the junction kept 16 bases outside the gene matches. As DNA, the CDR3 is TGCAGCGCCGGCTCCCTAGGCGGGGGGCGGGATGAGCAGTTCTTC. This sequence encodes CSAGSLGGGRDEQFF.

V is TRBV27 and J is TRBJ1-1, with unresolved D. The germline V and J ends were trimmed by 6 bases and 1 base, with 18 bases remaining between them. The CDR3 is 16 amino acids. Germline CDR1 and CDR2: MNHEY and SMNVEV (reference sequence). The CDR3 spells CASRATLEQPNTEAFF. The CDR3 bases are TGTGCCAGCAGGGCAACATTGGAACAGCCGAACACTGAAGCTTTCTTT.